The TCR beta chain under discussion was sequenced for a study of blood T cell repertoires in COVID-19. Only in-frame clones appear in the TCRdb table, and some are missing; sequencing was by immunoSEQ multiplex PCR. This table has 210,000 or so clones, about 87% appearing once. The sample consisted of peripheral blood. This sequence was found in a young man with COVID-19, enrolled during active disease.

The chain's CDR3 is CASRDGQGDYGYTF. The CDR3, as DNA: TGTGCCAGCAGAGATGGACAGGGAGACTATGGCTACACCTTC. This chain joins TRBV5-8 and TRBJ1-2; 8 bases align to TRBD1. Trimming took 5 bases from V and 3 from J; bases not matched to a gene: 6. The CDR3 extends over 14 amino acids. Per germline, CDR1 SGHTS and CDR2 YDEGEE.